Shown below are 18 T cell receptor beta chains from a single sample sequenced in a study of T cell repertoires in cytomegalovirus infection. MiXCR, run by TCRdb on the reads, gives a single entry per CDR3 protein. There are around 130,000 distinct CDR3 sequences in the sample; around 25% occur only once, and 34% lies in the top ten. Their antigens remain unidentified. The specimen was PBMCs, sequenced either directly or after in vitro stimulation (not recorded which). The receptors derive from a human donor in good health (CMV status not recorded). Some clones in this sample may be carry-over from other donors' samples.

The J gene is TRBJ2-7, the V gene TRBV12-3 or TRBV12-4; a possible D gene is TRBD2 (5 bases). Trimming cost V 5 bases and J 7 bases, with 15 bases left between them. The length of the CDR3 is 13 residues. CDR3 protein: CASSPLDSGEQYF. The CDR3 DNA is TGTGCCAGCAGTCCCCTGGACTCCGGGGAGCAGTACTTC.

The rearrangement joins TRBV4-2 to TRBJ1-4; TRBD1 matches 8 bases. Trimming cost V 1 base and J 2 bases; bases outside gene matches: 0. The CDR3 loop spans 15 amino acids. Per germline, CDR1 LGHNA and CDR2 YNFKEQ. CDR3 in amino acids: CASSQGDRTNEKLFF. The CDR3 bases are TGTGCCAGCAGCCAAGGGGACAGGACTAATGAAAAACTGTTTTTT.

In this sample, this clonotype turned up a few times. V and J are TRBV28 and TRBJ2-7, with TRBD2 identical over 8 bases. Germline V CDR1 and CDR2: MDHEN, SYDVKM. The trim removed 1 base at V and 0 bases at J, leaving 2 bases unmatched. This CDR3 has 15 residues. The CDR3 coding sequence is TGTGCCAGCAGTTTATATCGGGAGGGCTCCTACGAGCAGTACTTC. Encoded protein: CASSLYREGSYEQYF.

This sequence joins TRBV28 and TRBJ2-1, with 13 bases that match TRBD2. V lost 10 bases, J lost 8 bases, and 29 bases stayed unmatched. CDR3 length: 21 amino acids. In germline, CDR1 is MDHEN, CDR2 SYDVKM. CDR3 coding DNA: TGTGCCACCACGCAGGCGGGTCTCGGGACTAGCGGGAAAGGGGTGATTGATGAGCAGTTCTTC. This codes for CATTQAGLGTSGKGVIDEQFF. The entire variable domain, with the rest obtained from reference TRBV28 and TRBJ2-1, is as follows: DVKVTQSSRYLVKRTGEKVFLECVQDMDHENMFWYRQDPGLGLRLIYFSYDVKMKEKGDIPEGYSVSREKKERFSLILESASTNQTSMYLCATTQAGLGTSGKGVIDEQFFGPGTRLTVL.

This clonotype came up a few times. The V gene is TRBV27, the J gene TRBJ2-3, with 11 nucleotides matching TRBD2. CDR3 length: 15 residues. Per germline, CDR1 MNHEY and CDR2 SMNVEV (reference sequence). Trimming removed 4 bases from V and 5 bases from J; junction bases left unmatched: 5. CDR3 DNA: TGTGCCAGCAGTTACCGACTAGCGGGATTAGATACGCAGTATTTT. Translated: CASSYRLAGLDTQYF.

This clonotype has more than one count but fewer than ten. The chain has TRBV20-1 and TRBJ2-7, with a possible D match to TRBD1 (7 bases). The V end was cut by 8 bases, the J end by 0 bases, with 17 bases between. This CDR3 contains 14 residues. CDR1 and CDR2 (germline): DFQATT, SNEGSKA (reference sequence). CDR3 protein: CSPRDRDFSYEQYF. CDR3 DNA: TGCAGTCCCCGCGACAGGGACTTCTCCTACGAGCAGTACTTC.

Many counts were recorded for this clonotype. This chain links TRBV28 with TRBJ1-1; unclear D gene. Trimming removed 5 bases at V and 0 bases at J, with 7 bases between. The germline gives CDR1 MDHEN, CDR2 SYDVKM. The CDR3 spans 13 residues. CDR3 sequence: CASSPNMNTEAFF. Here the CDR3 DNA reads TGTGCCAGCAGTCCCAATATGAACACTGAAGCTTTCTTT.

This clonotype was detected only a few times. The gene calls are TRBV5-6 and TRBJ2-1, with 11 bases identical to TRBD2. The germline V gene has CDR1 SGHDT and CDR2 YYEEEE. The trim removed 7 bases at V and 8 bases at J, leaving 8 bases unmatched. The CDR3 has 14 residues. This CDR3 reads CASVTSGSSDEQFF. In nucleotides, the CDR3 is TGTGCCAGCGTCACTAGCGGGAGTTCGGATGAGCAGTTCTTC.

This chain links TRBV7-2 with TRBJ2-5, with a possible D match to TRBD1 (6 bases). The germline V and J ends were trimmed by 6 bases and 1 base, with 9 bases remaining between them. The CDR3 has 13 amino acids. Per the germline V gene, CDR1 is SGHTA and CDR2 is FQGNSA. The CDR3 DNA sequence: TGTGCCAGCAGTATAGGGGGCCAAGAGACCCAGTACTTC. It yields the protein CASSIGGQETQYF.

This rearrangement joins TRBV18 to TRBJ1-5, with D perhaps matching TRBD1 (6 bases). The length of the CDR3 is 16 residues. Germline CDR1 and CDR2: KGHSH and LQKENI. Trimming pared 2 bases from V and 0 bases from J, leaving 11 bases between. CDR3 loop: CASSPDPGASNQPQHF. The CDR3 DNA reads TGTGCCAGCTCACCAGACCCGGGGGCTAGCAATCAGCCCCAGCATTTT.

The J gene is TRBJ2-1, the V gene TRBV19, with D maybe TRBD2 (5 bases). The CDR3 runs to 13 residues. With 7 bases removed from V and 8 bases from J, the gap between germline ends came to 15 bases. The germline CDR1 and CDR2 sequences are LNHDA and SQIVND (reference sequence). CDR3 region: CASTPGLPHEQFF. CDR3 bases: TGTGCCAGTACGCCGGGATTACCCCATGAGCAGTTCTTC.

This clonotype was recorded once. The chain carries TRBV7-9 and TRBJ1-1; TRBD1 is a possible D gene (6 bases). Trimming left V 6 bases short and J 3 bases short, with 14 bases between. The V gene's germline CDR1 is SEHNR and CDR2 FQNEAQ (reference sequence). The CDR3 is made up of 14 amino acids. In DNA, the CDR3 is TGTGCCAGCAGAGGGGGTGGGGGGTACACTGAAGCTTTCTTT. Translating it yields CASRGGGGYTEAFF.

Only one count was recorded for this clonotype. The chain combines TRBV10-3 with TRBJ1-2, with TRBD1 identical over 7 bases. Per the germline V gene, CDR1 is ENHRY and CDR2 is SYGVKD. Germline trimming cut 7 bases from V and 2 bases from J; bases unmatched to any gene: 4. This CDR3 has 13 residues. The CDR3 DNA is TGTGCCATCAAATCGGGACAGAACTATGGCTACACCTTC. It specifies CAIKSGQNYGYTF.

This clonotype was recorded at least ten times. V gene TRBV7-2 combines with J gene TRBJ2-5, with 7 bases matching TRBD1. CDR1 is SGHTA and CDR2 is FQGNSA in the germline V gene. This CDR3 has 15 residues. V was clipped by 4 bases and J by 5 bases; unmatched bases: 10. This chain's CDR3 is CASSSLGTAGETQYF. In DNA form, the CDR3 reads TGTGCCAGCAGCTCCCTAGGGACAGCCGGCGAGACCCAGTACTTC.

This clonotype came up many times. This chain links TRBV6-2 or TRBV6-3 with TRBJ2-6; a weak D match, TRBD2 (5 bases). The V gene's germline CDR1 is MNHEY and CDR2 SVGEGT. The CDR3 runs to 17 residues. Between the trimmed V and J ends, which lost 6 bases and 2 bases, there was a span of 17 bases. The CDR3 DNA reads TGTGCCAGCAGCCAGGTGGTGGGGAGACCTGGGGCCAACGTCCTGACTTTC. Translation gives CASSQVVGRPGANVLTF.

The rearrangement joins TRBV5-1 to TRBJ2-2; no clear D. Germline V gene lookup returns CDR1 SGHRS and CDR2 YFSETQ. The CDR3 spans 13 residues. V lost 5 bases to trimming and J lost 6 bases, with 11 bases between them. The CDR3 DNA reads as TGCGCCAGCAGTCGGCAGTCGGCCGGGGAGCTGTTTTTT. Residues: CASSRQSAGELFF.

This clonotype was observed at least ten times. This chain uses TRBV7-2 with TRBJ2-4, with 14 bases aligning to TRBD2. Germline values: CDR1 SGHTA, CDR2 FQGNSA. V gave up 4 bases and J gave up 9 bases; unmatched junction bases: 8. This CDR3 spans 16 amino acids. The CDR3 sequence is CASSSAGTSGRIIQYF. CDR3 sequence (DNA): TGTGCCAGCAGCTCAGCTGGGACTAGCGGGAGAATCATTCAGTACTTC.

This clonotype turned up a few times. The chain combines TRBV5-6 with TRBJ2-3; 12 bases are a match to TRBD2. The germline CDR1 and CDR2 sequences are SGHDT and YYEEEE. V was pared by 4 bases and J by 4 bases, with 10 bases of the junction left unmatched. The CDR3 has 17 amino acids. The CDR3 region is CASSSSRLAGVADTQYF. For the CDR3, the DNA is TGTGCCAGCAGCAGCTCCCGACTAGCGGGAGTAGCAGATACGCAGTATTTT.